The 19 T cell receptor beta chains presented below share a single source sample, sequenced in a study of T cell repertoires in cytomegalovirus infection. Their antigens are not known. TCRdb passed the reads through MiXCR, listing each CDR3 protein once. The repertoire holds roughly 68,000 distinct CDR3 sequences, with approximately 22% as singletons. Sequencing used PBMCs, sequenced either directly or after in vitro stimulation (not recorded which). Every receptor here comes from a human donor in good health (CMV status not recorded). Some clones in this sample may be carry-over from other donors' samples.

The chain employs TRBV25-1 and TRBJ2-7, with 7 nucleotides matching TRBD2. V lost 5 bases to trimming and J lost 0 bases; unmatched junction nucleotides: 7. The germline V gene encodes CDR1 MGHDK and CDR2 SYGVNS. The length of the CDR3 is 15 residues. The CDR3 DNA reads TGTGCCAGCAGTTGGGGGGGGACCAGCTCCTACGAGCAGTACTTC. Amino acids: CASSWGGTSSYEQYF.

This rearrangement joins TRBV20-1 to TRBJ2-6; D is perhaps TRBD2 (6 bases). The CDR3 is made up of 14 amino acids. Germline-derived CDR1 and CDR2 are DFQATT and SNEGSKA (reference sequence). V lost 6 bases to trimming and J lost 4 bases, with 13 bases between them. Here the CDR3 reads CSARDFSGANVLTF. CDR3 sequence (DNA): TGCAGTGCCCGGGACTTCTCCGGGGCCAACGTCCTGACTTTC.

The chain uses TRBV4-3 and TRBJ2-3, with no clear D. The CDR3 runs 15 residues. Trimming cost V 0 bases and J 6 bases, with 13 bases left between them. CDR1 is LGHNA and CDR2 is YSLEER in the germline V gene. DNA for the CDR3: TGCGCCAGCAGCCAAGATCGGGCGTGGCGGGATACGCAGTATTTT. This gives the protein CASSQDRAWRDTQYF.

This chain joins TRBV11-3 and TRBJ2-1; the match to TRBD2 covers 11 bases. The germline V gene encodes CDR1 SGHNT and CDR2 YENEEA. This CDR3 region has 15 residues. V shed 6 bases and J 5 bases; nucleotides not matched to a gene: 6. The CDR3 sequence is CASSSGLAANNEQFF. The DNA of the CDR3 is TGTGCCAGCAGTTCGGGACTAGCGGCAAACAATGAGCAGTTCTTC.

This chain uses TRBV7-9 with TRBJ1-1; D is perhaps TRBD1 (5 bases). This CDR3 is built from 12 residues. Per the germline V gene, CDR1 is SEHNR and CDR2 is FQNEAQ (reference sequence). The V end was cut by 5 bases, the J end by 11 bases, with 15 bases between. CDR3 sequence: CASSPGRQGAFF. CDR3 bases: TGTGCCAGCAGCCCTGGTCGCCAGGGCGCTTTCTTT.

The chain uses TRBV9 and TRBJ2-1, with no clear D. This CDR3 spans 12 amino acids. Germline lookup yields CDR1 SGDLS and CDR2 YYNGEE. Trimming removed 2 bases from V and 10 bases from J, with 10 bases in between. CDR3 in DNA: TGTGCCAGCAGCGTCGAAGTTACAGAGCAGTTCTTC. Its translation: CASSVEVTEQFF. The whole variable domain, filled in from reference TRBV9 and TRBJ2-1, reads DSGVTQTPKHLITATGQRVTLRCSPRSGDLSVYWYQQSLDQGLQFLIQYYNGEERAKGNILERFSAQQFPDLHSELNLSSLELGDSALYFCASSVEVTEQFFGPGTRLTVL.

This clonotype was found many times. The chain couples TRBV7-2 to TRBJ2-3; D remains unclear. The CDR3 spans 14 residues. V lost 9 bases, J lost 2 bases, and 15 bases lay in between. Germline V gene sequence: CDR1 SGHTA, CDR2 FQGNSA. The CDR3 loop reads CARSDGEPTDTQYF. CDR3 nucleotide sequence: TGTGCCAGGTCGGATGGGGAACCCACAGATACGCAGTATTTT.

There are a few counts of this clonotype. The V and J genes are TRBV30 and TRBJ2-3; 8 bases line up with TRBD2. Germline V gene lookup returns CDR1 GTSNPN and CDR2 SVGIG (reference sequence). V lost 5 bases and J lost 0; bases outside the gene matches: 4. CDR3 size: 14 residues. The CDR3, as DNA: TGTGCCTGGGTCATAGCGGGAAGCACAGATACGCAGTATTTT. It translates to CAWVIAGSTDTQYF. The full variable domain, completed using reference TRBV30 and TRBJ2-3, is SQTIHQWPATLVQPVGSPLSLECTVEGTSNPNLYWYRQAAGRGLQLLFYSVGIGQISSEVPQNLSASRPQDRQFILSSKKLLLSDSGFYLCAWVIAGSTDTQYFGPGTRLTVL.

This clonotype was detected many times. The rearrangement links TRBV7-8 to TRBJ1-2; no firm D call. Trimming cost V 1 base and J 8 bases, with 23 bases left between them. The CDR3 extends over 17 amino acids. Germline assignment: CDR1 SGHVS and CDR2 FQNEAQ. The CDR3 here is CASSLVGPGRTTRGYTF. The CDR3 nucleotides are TGTGCCAGCAGCTTAGTCGGCCCCGGGAGGACCACAAGGGGCTACACCTTC. The whole variable domain, filled in from reference TRBV7-8 and TRBJ1-2, reads GAGVSQSPRYKVAKRGQDVALRCDPISGHVSLFWYQQALGQGPEFLTYFQNEAQLDKSGLPSDRFFAERPEGSVSTLKIQRTQQEDSAVYLCASSLVGPGRTTRGYTFGSGTRLTVV.

In this sample, this clonotype turned up many times. V and J are TRBV7-3 and TRBJ1-2; D is perhaps TRBD1 (5 bases). CDR1 and CDR2 from the germline V gene are SGHTA and FQGTGA. The CDR3 runs to 14 residues. The V end lost 2 bases, the J end lost 0 bases, and 7 bases lay between the germline ends. This CDR3 is CASSLDRANYGYTF. The CDR3 bases are TGTGCCAGCAGCTTAGACAGAGCTAACTATGGCTACACCTTC.

This clonotype was detected only once. This could be a read error, since a much larger clone is one nucleotide away. The chain uses TRBV7-8 and TRBJ1-3; the D is unclear. Per the germline V gene, CDR1 is SGHVS and CDR2 is FQNEAQ. The CDR3 contains 16 residues. V shed 1 base and J shed 1 base, with 11 bases lying between them. In nucleotides, the CDR3 is TGTGCCAGCAGCTTAGTTGCGCACAGTTCTGGAAACACCATATATTTT. Translation gives CASSLVAHSSGNTIYF.

This clonotype was observed a few times. This sequence joins TRBV27 and TRBJ2-1; 13 nucleotides agree with TRBD2. This CDR3 spans 17 amino acids. Trimming took 2 bases from V and 7 from J; bases not matched to a gene: 8. Per the germline V gene, CDR1 is MNHEY and CDR2 is SMNVEV (reference sequence). The CDR3 loop reads CASSLPGLAGVRNEQFF. DNA of the CDR3: TGTGCCAGCAGTTTACCCGGACTAGCGGGAGTAAGGAATGAGCAGTTCTTC.

This chain links TRBV7-3 with TRBJ2-7; D unclear. From germline, CDR1 is SGHTA and CDR2 FQGTGA. V dropped 5 bases and J dropped 2 bases, with 13 bases sitting between them. The CDR3 has 14 amino acids. CDR3 loop: CASSVLENPYEQYF. The CDR3 DNA is TGTGCCAGCAGCGTTCTAGAAAACCCCTACGAGCAGTACTTC.

This rearrangement joins TRBV19 to TRBJ2-1; maybe TRBD2 (6 bases). Germline CDR1 and CDR2: LNHDA and SQIVND (reference sequence). This CDR3 is 14 amino acids long. V was cut by 0 bases and J by 8 bases, with 11 bases left in between. The DNA of the CDR3 is TGTGCCAGTAGTATAGAATTTGGAGGGGATGAGCAGTTCTTC. Amino acid sequence: CASSIEFGGDEQFF.

The V and J genes are TRBV7-2 and TRBJ1-1; a possible D gene is TRBD1 (5 bases). The germline gives CDR1 SGHTA, CDR2 FQGNSA. V was clipped by 6 bases and J by 1 base, with 18 bases between them. This CDR3 comprises 16 residues. DNA of the CDR3: TGTGCCAGCAGATTCCCCAGGGCTCCACAGAACACTGAAGCTTTCTTT. Encoded protein: CASRFPRAPQNTEAFF.

A few counts support this clonotype. The chain recombines TRBV4-1 with TRBJ2-1, with 7 bases lining up with TRBD2. With 0 bases clipped from V and 1 base from J, the junction kept 0 bases outside the gene matches. CDR3 size: 15 residues. The germline V gene encodes CDR1 MGHRA and CDR2 YSYEKL. The CDR3 DNA sequence: TGCGCCAGCAGCCAAGAACTAGCGTCCTACAATGAGCAGTTCTTC. Translating it yields CASSQELASYNEQFF.

The chain combines TRBV30 with TRBJ1-2; 7 nucleotides match TRBD1. This CDR3 is 14 amino acids long. Germline CDR1 GTSNPN, CDR2 SVGIG (reference sequence). The J segment lost 2 bases and the V segment lost 3 bases, leaving 6 bases of the junction unmatched. The DNA for the CDR3 is TGTGCCTGGAGGAACTTGGGACAGAACTATGGCTACACCTTC. Translating gives CAWRNLGQNYGYTF.

This rearrangement joins TRBV29-1 to TRBJ1-4; D perhaps matches TRBD1 (6 bases). This CDR3 contains 13 residues. The V gene lost 6 bases and the J gene lost 8 bases, with 16 bases spanning the gap. Germline V gives CDR1 SQVTM, CDR2 ANQGSEA. The CDR3 DNA sequence: TGCAGCGTGAGGGCCCGGGACACCGAAAAACTGTTTTTT. The encoded protein is CSVRARDTEKLFF.

In this sample, this clonotype turned up many times. V usage is TRBV5-8 and J usage is TRBJ2-3, with 11 nucleotides matching TRBD2. V shed 0 bases, J shed 5 bases, and the junction held 8 bases outside the gene matches. CDR1 and CDR2 (germline): SGHTS, YDEGEE. The CDR3 consists of 17 residues. CDR3 DNA: TGTGCCAGCAGCTTGGCCTTACTAGCGGGAGAGCGAGATACGCAGTATTTT. Its translation: CASSLALLAGERDTQYF.